A single sample is the source of the 26 T cell receptor beta chains below, sequenced in a study of cytomegalovirus exposure and HLA in healthy donors. PCR amplification relied on 60 Vbeta primers (plus 13 Jbeta primers). Method: immunoSEQ multiplex PCR; TCRdb's copy keeps in-frame clones and lacks some. The sample records around 160,000 clones, about two thirds being singletons. Sequenced input: PBMCs. These receptors were collected from a young woman in good health and CMV-seropositive.

This rearrangement joins TRBV5-1 to TRBJ2-7; 11 bases are shared with TRBD2. The junction had 6 bases not matched to a gene; V was cut back by 10 bases and J by 0 bases. CDR1 SGHRS and CDR2 YFSETQ come from the germline V gene. The CDR3 extends over 14 amino acids. The CDR3 is CASSTSGVSYEQYF. The DNA of the CDR3 is TGCGCCTCATCGACTAGCGGGGTCTCCTACGAGCAGTACTTC.

This chain joins TRBV7-6 and TRBJ2-3, with D perhaps matching TRBD1 (6 bases). Trimming pared 4 bases from V and 4 bases from J, leaving 12 bases between. The length of the CDR3 is 14 residues. Germline V CDR1 and CDR2: SGHVS, FNYEAQ. For the CDR3, the DNA is TGTGCCAGCAGCTCACGGACAGCAGCAGATACGCAGTATTTT. Translating it yields CASSSRTAADTQYF.

The gene calls are TRBV19 and TRBJ2-5, with 7 bases identical to TRBD2. V lost 9 bases to trimming and J lost 5 bases; unmatched junction nucleotides: 12. There are 14 residues in the CDR3. Germline lookup yields CDR1 LNHDA and CDR2 SQIVND (reference sequence). The CDR3 here is CASSGGRRGETQYF. The CDR3, as DNA: TGTGCCAGCTCCGGGGGGAGACGCGGGGAGACCCAGTACTTC.

The V gene is TRBV28, the J gene TRBJ1-1; 8 positions agree with TRBD1. The CDR3 sequence is 16 residues long. Germline loops: CDR1 MDHEN, CDR2 SYDVKM. The junction had 10 bases not matched to a gene; V was cut back by 4 bases and J by 3 bases. CDR3 region: CASSSTRQGRYTEAFF. The CDR3 nucleotides are TGTGCCAGCAGTTCCACCCGACAGGGGAGGTACACTGAAGCTTTCTTT.

J is TRBJ1-1 and V is TRBV5-6; the D gene is possibly TRBD1 (6 bases). Looked up from germline, CDR1 is SGHDT and CDR2 is YYEEEE. The V gene lost 2 bases and the J gene lost 2 bases, with 22 bases spanning the gap. CDR3 length equals 18 residues. CDR3 in DNA: TGTGCCAGCAGCTTCCGGACAGCCCTGTGGGGCAATAACACTGAAGCTTTCTTT. It specifies CASSFRTALWGNNTEAFF.

The J gene is TRBJ2-3, the V gene TRBV13; 12 nucleotides match TRBD2. The CDR3 loop spans 19 amino acids. The germline V gene encodes CDR1 PRHDT and CDR2 FYEKMQ (reference sequence). J was trimmed by 0 bases and V by 3 bases; bases with no gene match: 10. The CDR3 protein is CASSFWTSGASTSTDTQYF. The CDR3 DNA reads TGTGCCAGCAGCTTTTGGACTAGCGGGGCCTCTACTAGCACAGATACGCAGTATTTT.

V is TRBV2 and J is TRBJ1-1; perhaps TRBD1 as D (5 bases). Between the trimmed V and J ends, which lost 8 bases and 4 bases, there was a span of 14 bases. The V gene's germline CDR1 is SNHLY and CDR2 FYNNEI. This CDR3 comprises 13 residues. DNA of the CDR3: TGTGCCAGCGGCGCTCGCGGGGGCACTGAAGCTTTCTTT. This codes for CASGARGGTEAFF.

As concerns this clone: The junction differs from germline at one of its ends, possibly a read error. The identical CDR3 is also encoded by other nucleotide sequences in the sample. The J gene is TRBJ1-5, the V gene TRBV28, with TRBD1 as a possible D gene (5 bases). Germline CDR1 and CDR2: MDHEN and SYDVKM. The CDR3 spans 15 residues. The chain's CDR3 is CASSQKQRTIPGRYF. The CDR3, as DNA: TGTGCCAGCAGCCAAAAGCAACGGACAATCCCGGGGAGGTATTTT.

This clone was seen a handful of times. The chain couples TRBV9 to TRBJ2-7, with 7 nucleotides matching TRBD2. Germline V CDR1 and CDR2: SGDLS, YYNGEE. The ends lost 1 base at V and 3 bases at J; junction bases unmatched: 7. This CDR3 comprises 15 residues. CDR3 protein: CASSVSPTSHYEQYF. For the CDR3, the DNA is TGTGCCAGCAGCGTATCGCCGACTAGCCACTACGAGCAGTACTTC.

The chain combines TRBV9 with TRBJ1-4; D is perhaps TRBD1 (6 bases). The length of the CDR3 is 16 residues. V lost 0 bases and J 10 bases, leaving 19 bases between the germline ends. Germline loops: CDR1 SGDLS, CDR2 YYNGEE. The CDR3, as DNA: TGTGCCAGCAGCGTAGGGTCGGACAGACCCTTTGGAAAACTGTTTTTT. Its protein product is CASSVGSDRPFGKLFF.

This chain joins TRBV27 and TRBJ2-3; unclear D gene. V lost 6 bases and J 10 bases, leaving 14 bases between the germline ends. From germline, CDR1 is MNHEY and CDR2 SMNVEV (reference sequence). The CDR3 loop spans 12 amino acids. CDR3 nucleotide sequence: TGTGCCAGCAGCCTTACCGGCGGATCGCAGTATTTT. Translating gives CASSLTGGSQYF.

This clone was counted a few times. The chain employs TRBV7-9 and TRBJ2-7; D is perhaps TRBD1 (5 bases). Germline V gene sequence: CDR1 SEHNR, CDR2 FQNEAQ (reference sequence). V gave up 5 bases and J gave up 3 bases, with 8 bases separating them. The CDR3 is made up of 12 amino acids. CDR3 sequence reads: CASSTQGYEQYF. For the CDR3, the DNA is TGTGCCAGCAGCACCCAGGGCTACGAGCAGTACTTC.

This clone occurred a few times. The chain combines TRBV29-1 with TRBJ2-7; 8 positions match TRBD2. Germline assignment: CDR1 SQVTM and CDR2 ANQGSEA. Unmatched junction bases numbered 10, after V lost 4 bases and J lost 5 bases. CDR3 length: 14 amino acids. The CDR3 nucleotides are TGCAGCGTTGCGGCAGCGGGAGCTATCCACGAGCAGTACTTC. Its protein product is CSVAAAGAIHEQYF.

The rearrangement links TRBV25-1 to TRBJ2-7; D possibly corresponds to TRBD1 (6 bases). The CDR3 sequence is 16 residues long. Trimming took off 0 bases at V and 0 bases at J, with 12 bases between the two ends. Germline assignment: CDR1 MGHDK and CDR2 SYGVNS. CDR3: CASSEYRGSLSYEQYF. Written as DNA, the CDR3 is TGTGCCAGCAGTGAATACAGGGGATCCCTCTCCTACGAGCAGTACTTC.

This clone came up once. The same CDR3 also results from other DNA sequences found in this sample. CDR3 protein: CASSYSGGTEAFF. DNA for the CDR3: TGTGCCAGCAGTTACTCGGGGGGCACTGAAGCTTTCTTT. The rearrangement links TRBV6-5 to TRBJ1-1, with a tentative D call TRBD1 (5 bases). Trimming removed 0 bases at V and 4 bases at J, with 6 bases between. CDR3 length: 13 amino acids. Germline loops: CDR1 MNHEY, CDR2 SVGAGI.

The CDR3 coding sequence is TGTGCCAGCAGCCGGGACAGTGAAAAACTGTTTTTT. Its protein is CASSRDSEKLFF. V is TRBV7-9 and J is TRBJ1-4; 7 bases are shared with TRBD1. With 5 bases clipped from V and 7 bases from J, the junction kept 1 base outside the gene matches. The CDR3 length is 12 residues. Germline loops: CDR1 SEHNR, CDR2 FQNEAQ (reference sequence).

This sequence joins TRBV7-8 and TRBJ1-5; D is uncertain. V shed 8 bases and J shed 4 bases, with 15 bases lying between them. Germline values: CDR1 SGHVS, CDR2 FQNEAQ. The CDR3 totals 14 residues. CDR3 sequence (DNA): TGTGCCAGCGGTTCCGGACTGCTAAATCAGCCCCAGCATTTT. This sequence encodes CASGSGLLNQPQHF.

The rearrangement links TRBV30 to TRBJ1-1, with D unclear. The CDR3 loop spans 15 amino acids. The V and J ends lost 0 bases and 6 bases respectively, with 17 bases between them. CDR1 is GTSNPN and CDR2 is SVGIG in the germline V gene (reference sequence). CDR3 DNA sequence: TGTGCCTGGAGTGTACCCCCCCCTAATACCGCTGAAGCTTTCTTT. This translates into CAWSVPPPNTAEAFF. The full variable domain, completed using reference TRBV30 and TRBJ1-1, is SQTIHQWPATLVQPVGSPLSLECTVEGTSNPNLYWYRQAAGRGLQLLFYSVGIGQISSEVPQNLSASRPQDRQFILSSKKLLLSDSGFYLCAWSVPPPNTAEAFFGQGTRLTVV.

The V call is TRBV7-9, the J call TRBJ2-1, with 8 bases identical to TRBD1. CDR1 SEHNR and CDR2 FQNEAQ come from the germline V gene (reference sequence). After removal of 0 bases from V and 8 bases from J, the junction contained 3 bases not matched to a gene. The CDR3 is 14 amino acids. CDR3 DNA sequence: TGTGCCAGCAGCTTAGCACCGACAGGGGATGAGCAGTTCTTC. This encodes CASSLAPTGDEQFF. The whole variable domain, remainder taken from reference TRBV7-9 and TRBJ2-1, is DTGVSQNPRHKITKRGQNVTFRCDPISEHNRLYWYRQTLGQGPEFLTYFQNEAQLEKSRLLSDRFSAERPKGSFSTLEIQRTEQGDSAMYLCASSLAPTGDEQFFGPGTRLTVL.

This clone was observed a handful of times. One end of the junction does not line up with germline, which may come from a read error. This chain links TRBV11-2 with TRBJ2-7; TRBD2 might be the D (5 bases). CDR3 length equals 12 residues. Germline CDR1 SGHAT, CDR2 FQNNGV. The chain's CDR3 is CASSLDLGRREF. The CDR3 DNA sequence: TGTGCCAGCAGCTTAGATCTTGGCCGTAGGGAGTTC.

The chain employs TRBV5-6 and TRBJ2-7; 12 nucleotides line up with TRBD2. The CDR3 consists of 14 residues. Trimming took 4 bases from V and 2 from J; bases not matched to a gene: 1. Germline V CDR1 and CDR2: SGHDT, YYEEEE. In DNA form, the CDR3 reads TGTGCCAGCAGCCTAGCGGGGGGGCCCTACGAGCAGTACTTC. Translated, it gives CASSLAGGPYEQYF.

This rearrangement joins TRBV6-6 to TRBJ2-7; D call uncertain. The CDR3 extends over 11 amino acids. Between the trimmed V and J ends, which lost 6 bases and 3 bases, there was a span of 6 bases. CDR1 is MNHNY, CDR2 SVGAGI, per germline (reference sequence). The CDR3 here is CASSPDYEQYF. The CDR3 nucleotides read TGTGCCAGCAGCCCAGACTACGAGCAGTACTTC.

There are a few counts of this clone. The chain is built from TRBV11-2 and TRBJ2-5, with TRBD1 matching 7 bases. Germline values: CDR1 SGHAT, CDR2 FQNNGV. The V segment lost 1 base and the J segment 5 bases; nucleotides outside the gene matches: 10. The CDR3 covers 16 residues. CDR3 sequence reads: CASSLGSRGGRETQYF. The CDR3 DNA sequence: TGTGCCAGCAGCTTAGGGTCACGAGGGGGCAGGGAGACCCAGTACTTC.

This clone turned up a few times. The chain uses TRBV4-1 and TRBJ1-2; 7 nucleotides agree with TRBD1. Germline V CDR1 and CDR2: MGHRA, YSYEKL. The CDR3 is 16 amino acids. Trimming removed 4 bases from V and 5 bases from J; junction bases left unmatched: 13. CDR3 amino acids: CASSPREGRGNYGYTF. For the CDR3, the DNA is TGCGCCAGCAGCCCTAGAGAGGGCAGGGGGAATTATGGCTACACCTTC.

About this clone itself: Its ends do not fully match the called genes, so a read error is possible. At the DNA level, this CDR3 is encoded by other sequences in the same sample as well. The rearrangement links TRBV4-1 to TRBJ1-6, with TRBD1 identical over 7 bases. This CDR3 is built from 17 residues. CDR1 and CDR2 from the germline V gene are MGHRA and YSYEKL. CDR3 sequence: CASSYSGTEKYNSPLHF. The CDR3 DNA reads as TGCGCCAGCAGCTACTCCGGGACAGAGAAATATAATTCCCCCCTCCACTTT.

This chain connects TRBV7-2 to TRBJ2-2; a weak D match, TRBD1 (5 bases). The V end was cut by 7 bases, the J end by 3 bases, with 18 bases between. The CDR3 has 16 residues. CDR1 is SGHTA, CDR2 FQGNSA, per germline. This chain's CDR3 is CASNGQGWYDTGELFF. CDR3 nucleotides: TGTGCCAGCAACGGACAAGGCTGGTACGACACCGGGGAGCTGTTTTTT. The variable domain in full, with the rest retrieved from reference TRBV7-2 and TRBJ2-2, is GAGVSQSPSNKVTEKGKDVELRCDPISGHTALYWYRQSLGQGLEFLIYFQGNSAPDKSGLPSDRFSAERTGGSVSTLTIQRTQQEDSAVYLCASNGQGWYDTGELFFGEGSRLTVL.